Below are 17 T cell receptor beta chains sequenced from a single sample in a study of tumor-infiltrating lymphocytes in localized non-small cell lung cancer. Here immunoSEQ multiplex PCR was the method, and the copy in TCRdb shows in-frame clones only, minus some. This sample has about 16,000 clones, with roughly 40% found just once. Sequenced material: lung tumor tissue. The source is a human donor with non-small cell lung cancer.

J is TRBJ1-5 and V is TRBV7-8; perhaps TRBD1 as D (5 bases). Trimming took 5 bases from V and 3 from J, leaving 14 bases between them. Looked up from germline, CDR1 is SGHVS and CDR2 is FQNEAQ. CDR3 size: 15 residues. CDR3 sequence (DNA): TGTGCCAGCAGCCCAGTCTCAGGGATCAATCAGCCCCAGCATTTT. Translated, it gives CASSPVSGINQPQHF.

This clone has just a few counts. The junction and the germline gene differ at one end; a read error may be behind it. The rearrangement links TRBV19 to TRBJ1-1; D is unresolved. CDR3 length equals 11 residues. The germline CDR1 and CDR2 sequences are LNHDA and SQIVND (reference sequence). The CDR3 loop is CASSIYTEAFF. The CDR3 DNA follows: TGTGCCAGTAGTATATACACCGAAGCTTTCTTT.

The genes are TRBV4-3 and TRBJ2-3; the match to TRBD1 covers 11 bases. Germline values: CDR1 LGHNA, CDR2 YSLEER. CDR3 length: 19 amino acids. Trimming removed 0 bases from V and 1 base from J; junction bases left unmatched: 9. In DNA form, the CDR3 reads TGCGCCAGCAGCCAAGATCGCGTCAGGGGACAGGGGGGCACAGATACGCAGTATTTT. Its translation is CASSQDRVRGQGGTDTQYF.

A few counts support this clone. The V gene is TRBV9, the J gene TRBJ2-2; D uncertain. V was pared by 4 bases and J by 4 bases, with 8 bases between. The CDR3 runs to 13 residues. Per the germline V gene, CDR1 is SGDLS and CDR2 is YYNGEE. The CDR3 bases are TGTGCCAGCAGCCTCGAGGCCACCGGGGAGCTGTTTTTT. Amino acid sequence: CASSLEATGELFF.

This clone was observed a handful of times. The J gene is TRBJ1-6, the V gene TRBV6-1; D remains unclear. The CDR3 consists of 14 residues. The germline gives CDR1 MNHNS, CDR2 SASEGT. V lost 4 bases to trimming and J lost 7 bases, with 11 bases between them. The CDR3 region is CASSAGEWNSPLHF. CDR3 in DNA: TGTGCCAGCAGTGCCGGGGAGTGGAATTCACCCCTCCACTTT.

V gene TRBV9 combines with J gene TRBJ2-7; D possibly corresponds to TRBD1 (6 bases). With 4 bases removed from V and 9 bases from J, the gap between germline ends came to 14 bases. Germline CDR1 SGDLS, CDR2 YYNGEE. The CDR3 runs to 12 residues. In nucleotides, the CDR3 is TGTGCCAGCAGCCCCCCACAGGGCAGGCAGTACTTC. Residues: CASSPPQGRQYF.

The chain uses TRBV27 and TRBJ2-5; 7 positions agree with TRBD1. This CDR3 contains 15 residues. The trim removed 0 bases at V and 4 bases at J, leaving 5 bases unmatched. Germline CDR1 MNHEY, CDR2 SMNVEV (reference sequence). CDR3: CASSLSGGWRETQYF. The CDR3 DNA reads TGTGCCAGCAGTTTATCAGGGGGCTGGAGAGAGACCCAGTACTTC.

The chain couples TRBV5-1 to TRBJ1-4; D gene ambiguous. Germline lookup yields CDR1 SGHRS and CDR2 YFSETQ. This CDR3 contains 16 residues. V shed 0 bases and J shed 4 bases, with 13 bases lying between them. The DNA of the CDR3 is TGCGCCAGCAGCTTGGTTACGGGTTCCGTTAATGAAAAACTGTTTTTT. Protein product: CASSLVTGSVNEKLFF.

The chain recombines TRBV6-6 with TRBJ2-5; the D gene is possibly TRBD1 (6 bases). The V end lost 4 bases, the J end lost 3 bases, and 18 bases lay between the germline ends. Germline-derived CDR1 and CDR2 are MNHNY and SVGAGI (reference sequence). The CDR3 spans 16 residues. The CDR3 DNA is TGTGCCAGCAGTTCCCCTTGGACAGCTAGAGAAGAGACCCAGTACTTC. As protein: CASSSPWTAREETQYF.

This clone was observed a few times. This rearrangement joins TRBV5-6 to TRBJ2-1; possibly TRBD1 for D (6 bases). The germline V gene has CDR1 SGHDT and CDR2 YYEEEE. The CDR3 runs 13 residues. Trimming took off 0 bases at V and 6 bases at J, with 7 bases between the two ends. For the CDR3, the DNA is TGTGCCAGCAGCTTGGTACAGGGCAATGAGCAGTTCTTC. As protein: CASSLVQGNEQFF.

In its sample, this clone was seen a few times. V and J are TRBV6-6 and TRBJ1-5; D is possibly TRBD1 (6 bases). The CDR3 runs 12 residues. Trimming left V 10 bases short and J 4 bases short, with 11 bases between. Germline lookup yields CDR1 MNHNY and CDR2 SVGAGI (reference sequence). The chain's CDR3 is CATATGNQPQHF. The CDR3 nucleotides are TGTGCCACGGCCACAGGGAATCAGCCCCAGCATTTT.

This clone came up a few times. The chain joins TRBV6-1 to TRBJ1-1; a possible D gene is TRBD1 (6 bases). CDR1 is MNHNS, CDR2 SASEGT, per germline. This CDR3 comprises 13 residues. V shed 5 bases and J shed 3 bases, with 10 bases lying between them. CDR3 DNA sequence: TGTGCCAGCAGTTTCTCAGGGGACACTGAAGCTTTCTTT. Amino acid sequence: CASSFSGDTEAFF.

The table lists this clone with a few counts. In nucleotides, the CDR3 is TGTGCCAGCAGGGGGACAGGGAGGGTAGGAAAACTGTTTTTT. This gives the protein CASRGTGRVGKLFF. The chain couples TRBV28 to TRBJ1-4; 9 bases line up with TRBD1. This CDR3 comprises 14 residues. V gave up 6 bases and J gave up 10 bases; unmatched junction bases: 9. Germline CDR1 MDHEN, CDR2 SYDVKM.

The chain joins TRBV19 to TRBJ2-7, with 12 positions matching TRBD2. The ends lost 5 bases at V and 1 base at J; junction bases unmatched: 3. Germline assignment: CDR1 LNHDA and CDR2 SQIVND (reference sequence). CDR3 length: 15 amino acids. In DNA, the CDR3 is TGTGCCAGTAGTCGGACTAGCGGGGAGTCCTACGAGCAGTACTTC. Protein sequence: CASSRTSGESYEQYF.

This chain links TRBV7-9 with TRBJ1-6, with TRBD1 identical over 8 bases. Germline values: CDR1 SEHNR, CDR2 FQNEAQ (reference sequence). After removal of 4 bases from V and 8 bases from J, the junction contained 1 base not matched to a gene. The length of the CDR3 is 13 residues. In nucleotides, the CDR3 is TGTGCCAGCAGCTCGACAGGGGATTCACCCCTCCACTTT. Its translation is CASSSTGDSPLHF. Full variable domain (remainder filled in from reference TRBV7-9 and TRBJ1-6): DTGVSQNPRHKITKRGQNVTFRCDPISEHNRLYWYRQTLGQGPEFLTYFQNEAQLEKSRLLSDRFSAERPKGSFSTLEIQRTEQGDSAMYLCASSSTGDSPLHFGNGTRLTVT.

This rearrangement joins TRBV19 to TRBJ1-3, with D perhaps TRBD1 (5 bases). This CDR3 spans 14 amino acids. Germline assignment: CDR1 LNHDA and CDR2 SQIVND (reference sequence). The germline V and J ends were trimmed by 11 bases and 3 bases, with 17 bases remaining between them. CDR3 sequence: CAGGDVGSGNTIYF. CDR3 DNA: TGTGCCGGTGGGGACGTGGGGAGTGGAAACACCATATATTTT.

The V call is TRBV7-2, the J call TRBJ1-1; the D is unclear. Per germline, CDR1 SGHTA and CDR2 FQGNSA. The CDR3 sequence is 12 residues long. The V gene lost 3 bases and the J gene lost 5 bases, with 7 bases spanning the gap. CDR3 residues: CASSFYQTEAFF. DNA of the CDR3: TGTGCCAGCAGCTTTTATCAAACTGAAGCTTTCTTT.